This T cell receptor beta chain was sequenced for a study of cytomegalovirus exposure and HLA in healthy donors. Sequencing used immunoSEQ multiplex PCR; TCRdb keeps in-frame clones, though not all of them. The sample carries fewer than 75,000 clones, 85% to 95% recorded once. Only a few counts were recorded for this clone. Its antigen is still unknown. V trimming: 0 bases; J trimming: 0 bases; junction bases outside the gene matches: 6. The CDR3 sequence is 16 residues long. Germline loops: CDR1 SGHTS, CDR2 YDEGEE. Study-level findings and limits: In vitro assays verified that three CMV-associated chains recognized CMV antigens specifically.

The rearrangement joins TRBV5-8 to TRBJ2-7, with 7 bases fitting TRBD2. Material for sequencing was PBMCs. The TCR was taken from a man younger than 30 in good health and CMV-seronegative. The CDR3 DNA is TGTGCCAGCAGCTTGGGACGGTGGGGGGGCTCCTACGAGCAGTACTTC. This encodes CASSLGRWGGSYEQYF.